Each of the 16 T cell receptor beta chains below was sequenced from the same sample in a study of cytomegalovirus exposure and HLA in healthy donors (dated by TCRdb to 2015 to 2018). Receptor amplification or capture employed the immunoSEQ multiplex PCR assay. For the multiplex PCR, a mixture combining 60 forward primers for TCR Vbeta segments and 13 reverse primers for TCR Jbeta segments was used. TCRdb took this table from immuneACCESS and kept in-frame rearrangements with V and J called. Such tables lack part of the clones; where checked against another copy, unresolved V genes explain under half of the gap, and the rest is unexplained. For this sample the table gives under 150,000 clones, of which 60% to 85% were detected only once. Jointly, the top ten make up 0.85% to 1.3% of the sample. Sequences were obtained from PBMCs. The receptors stem from a human donor in good health.

This rearrangement joins TRBV2 to TRBJ1-6, with no clear D. The CDR3 spans 15 residues. V was cut by 6 bases and J by 0 bases, with 9 bases left in between. Looked up from germline, CDR1 is SNHLY and CDR2 is FYNNEI. The CDR3 spells CASSSGSSYNSPLHF. The CDR3 nucleotides read TGTGCCAGCAGCTCAGGTTCCTCCTATAATTCACCCCTCCACTTT.

V is TRBV4-2 and J is TRBJ2-5; TRBD2 might be the D (6 bases). The CDR3 covers 15 residues. Germline lookup yields CDR1 LGHNA and CDR2 YNFKEQ. The germline V and J ends were trimmed by 0 bases and 4 bases, with 12 bases remaining between them. The chain's CDR3 is CASSQDVGRTETQYF. The CDR3, as DNA: TGTGCCAGCAGCCAAGATGTCGGGAGAACAGAGACCCAGTACTTC.

V usage is TRBV28 and J usage is TRBJ2-5; 14 bases map to TRBD2. The CDR3 is 18 residues long. Germline V lookup: CDR1 MDHEN, CDR2 SYDVKM. The J segment lost 3 bases and the V segment lost 6 bases, leaving 12 bases of the junction unmatched. This chain's CDR3 is CASRSLWTSGGSEETQYF. The CDR3 DNA sequence: TGTGCCAGCAGATCCTTATGGACTAGCGGGGGGTCGGAAGAGACCCAGTACTTC.

The rearrangement uses TRBV6-5 and TRBJ2-1; 7 bases are a match to TRBD2. CDR3 length: 13 amino acids. CDR1 and CDR2 (germline): MNHEY, SVGAGI. With 11 bases clipped from V and 5 bases from J, the junction kept 9 bases outside the gene matches. The DNA for the CDR3 is TGTGCCGGGGCCTTTCGGGGGGACAATGAGCAGTTCTTC. Its protein product is CAGAFRGDNEQFF.

The chain employs TRBV27 and TRBJ2-1; 11 bases fit TRBD2. V lost 4 bases to trimming and J lost 8 bases; unmatched junction nucleotides: 7. Germline CDR1 and CDR2: MNHEY and SMNVEV (reference sequence). The CDR3 is made up of 15 amino acids. The CDR3 spells CASSSFSGGAHEQFF. The CDR3 DNA sequence: TGTGCCAGCAGTTCCTTTAGCGGGGGGGCTCATGAGCAGTTCTTC.

The chain is built from TRBV5-4 and TRBJ2-4; 8 bases map to TRBD2. Germline V gives CDR1 SGHNT, CDR2 YYREEE (reference sequence). This CDR3 is built from 16 residues. V lost 4 bases, J lost 3 bases, and 9 bases stayed unmatched. The CDR3 protein is CASSPGLSGDKNIQYF. CDR3 DNA: TGTGCCAGCAGCCCAGGGCTTAGCGGGGACAAAAACATTCAGTACTTC.

V usage is TRBV11-3 and J usage is TRBJ2-7, with 10 bases lining up with TRBD2. The CDR3 spans 16 residues. Per the germline V gene, CDR1 is SGHNT and CDR2 is YENEEA. V was pared by 5 bases and J by 5 bases, with 12 bases of the junction left unmatched. The CDR3 loop reads CASSPMASSGGHEQYF. The CDR3 coding sequence is TGTGCCAGCAGCCCCATGGCGTCTAGCGGGGGCCACGAGCAGTACTTC.

This clone was observed a single time. CDR3 in DNA: TGTGCCAGTGAACGCAACTCGGACAGGGTGTACGGCAATCAGCCCCAGCATTTT. This codes for CASERNSDRVYGNQPQHF. The rearrangement uses TRBV19 and TRBJ1-5, with 8 nucleotides matching TRBD1. The trim removed 8 bases at V and 2 bases at J, leaving 17 bases unmatched. From germline, CDR1 is LNHDA and CDR2 SQIVND (reference sequence). The CDR3 has 18 residues.

The chain is built from TRBV5-1 and TRBJ2-5, with 12 bases matching TRBD2. Germline V gene sequence: CDR1 SGHRS, CDR2 YFSETQ. J was trimmed by 1 base and V by 0 bases; bases with no gene match: 7. The length of the CDR3 is 18 residues. Written as DNA, the CDR3 is TGCGCCAGCAGCTTGGTAACTAGCGGGGGGCCGCTCCAAGAGACCCAGTACTTC. It translates to CASSLVTSGGPLQETQYF.

J is TRBJ1-1 and V is TRBV7-2; unclear D gene. Looked up from germline, CDR1 is SGHTA and CDR2 is FQGNSA. This CDR3 has 14 amino acids. The germline V and J ends were trimmed by 8 bases and 3 bases, with 16 bases remaining between them. The CDR3: CASATFAPDTEAFF. Here the CDR3 DNA reads TGTGCCAGCGCCACTTTCGCACCGGACACTGAAGCTTTCTTT.

V is TRBV9 and J is TRBJ2-1; a weak D match, TRBD2 (5 bases). Germline-derived CDR1 and CDR2 are SGDLS and YYNGEE. The V and J ends lost 4 bases and 6 bases respectively, with 26 bases between them. This CDR3 spans 18 amino acids. CDR3 protein: CASSPYGLGTLLGNEQFF. The CDR3 DNA reads as TGTGCCAGCAGCCCATACGGACTCGGTACGTTATTGGGCAATGAGCAGTTCTTC.

The J gene is TRBJ2-3, the V gene TRBV6-5; 12 positions agree with TRBD2. Trimming cost V 11 bases and J 8 bases; bases outside gene matches: 11. This CDR3 contains 14 residues. Germline CDR1 and CDR2: MNHEY and SVGAGI. In DNA form, the CDR3 reads TGTGCCTCAAGACTAGCGGGGGCGTCCGGTACGCAGTATTTT. Amino acid sequence: CASRLAGASGTQYF.

V is TRBV4-2 and J is TRBJ2-3; the D gene is possibly TRBD2 (5 bases). The V gene's germline CDR1 is LGHNA and CDR2 YNFKEQ. Trimming stripped 5 bases from V and 1 base from J, with 10 bases between. This CDR3 region has 14 residues. CDR3 coding DNA: TGTGCCAGCAGCACTACCGGGGGCACAGATACGCAGTATTTT. This gives the protein CASSTTGGTDTQYF.

This clone was picked up one time. This chain uses TRBV27 with TRBJ2-7, with 8 bases fitting TRBD1. CDR3 length: 14 residues. Germline assignment: CDR1 MNHEY and CDR2 SMNVEV (reference sequence). Trimming removed 0 bases from V and 7 bases from J; junction bases left unmatched: 5. The CDR3 DNA follows: TGTGCCAGCAGTTTATCACAGGGGGTGGGAGAGCAGTACTTC. Protein product: CASSLSQGVGEQYF.

The V and J genes are TRBV9 and TRBJ2-7; unclear D gene. This CDR3 contains 14 residues. Germline V gene lookup returns CDR1 SGDLS and CDR2 YYNGEE. V was pared by 0 bases and J by 0 bases, with 7 bases between. CDR3 sequence (DNA): TGTGCCAGCAGCGTAGCGGCGGACTCCTACGAGCAGTACTTC. Protein product: CASSVAADSYEQYF.

The rearrangement uses TRBV15 and TRBJ2-5; 8 bases match TRBD2. V was clipped by 1 base and J by 1 base; unmatched bases: 5. The length of the CDR3 is 16 residues. Germline V CDR1 and CDR2: LNHNV, YYDKDF (reference sequence). CDR3 sequence (DNA): TGTGCCACCAGCAGAGGGGCGGGGGGTCCCCAAGAGACCCAGTACTTC. Protein sequence: CATSRGAGGPQETQYF.